A few counts support the clone carrying this TCR beta chain. Germline V gene data show CDR1 as MNHNS and CDR2 as SASEGT. This CDR3 contains 14 residues. Trimming stripped 0 bases from V and 0 bases from J, with 4 bases between. The sample is drawn from a study of blood T cells in healthy people across ages. Through a sample-barcoded 5' primer and a J-beta primer mix, a second PCR was run for roughly 6 to 12 cycles. Using its own MiXCR run on the 5' RACE reads, TCRdb lists one record per CDR3 protein. This repertoire shows about 560,000 distinct CDR3 sequences, 27% found once; its top ten account for approximately 3.5%. The sample was also linked to a second study, of T cells of mothers and their children.

Input material: blood. The V call is TRBV6-1, the J call TRBJ2-3, with unresolved D. The TCR sequence derives from a boy aged 2-15 years in good health. CDR3 bases: TGTGCCAGCAGTGAAGCGCAGAGCACAGATACGCAGTATTTT. This sequence encodes CASSEAQSTDTQYF.